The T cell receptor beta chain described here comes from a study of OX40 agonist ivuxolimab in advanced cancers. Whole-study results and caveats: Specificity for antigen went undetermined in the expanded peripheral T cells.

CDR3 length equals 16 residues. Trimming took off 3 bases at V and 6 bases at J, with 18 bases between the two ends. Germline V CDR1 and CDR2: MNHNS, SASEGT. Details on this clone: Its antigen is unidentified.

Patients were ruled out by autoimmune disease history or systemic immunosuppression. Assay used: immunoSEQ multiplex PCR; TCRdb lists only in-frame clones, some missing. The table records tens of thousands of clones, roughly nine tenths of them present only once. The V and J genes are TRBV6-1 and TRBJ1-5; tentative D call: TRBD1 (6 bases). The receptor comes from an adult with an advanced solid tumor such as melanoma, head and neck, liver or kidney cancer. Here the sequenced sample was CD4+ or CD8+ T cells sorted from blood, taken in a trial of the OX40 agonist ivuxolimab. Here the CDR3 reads CASSDRRGALTQPQHF. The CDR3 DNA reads TGTGCCAGCAGTGACCGCCGGGGGGCCCTCACTCAGCCCCAGCATTTT.